The rows below give T cell receptor beta chains drawn from one sample of a study of PD-L1 blockade in urothelial cancer. Using immunoSEQ multiplex PCR, the repertoire was profiled, and TCRdb retains in-frame clones only, with some absent. The table has more than 45,000 clones, approximately 80% seen once. This sample comprised PBMCs, obtained around atezolizumab (anti-PD-L1) treatment. These receptors all stem from a man aged 65 to 79 with urothelial cancer. CDR3s include the opening cysteine and the closing phenylalanine or tryptophan. The D gene is left open where the match is weak. Clone size is stated in some rows and not others, as once, few, many or a class when expanded.

clone size	D gene	V gene	J gene	CDR3 protein	CDR3 DNA
NA	NA	TRBV19	TRBJ2-5	CASSPISGRRVQETQYF	TGTGCCAGTAGTCCCATATCGGGACGGAGGGTCCAAGAGACCCAGTACTTC
NA	NA	TRBV6-1	TRBJ1-3	CASRVGGGNTIYF	TGTGCCAGTCGGGTCGGTGGTGGAAACACCATATATTTT
NA	TRBD1	TRBV5-1	TRBJ1-1	CASSLDTGVTEAFF	TGCGCCAGCAGCTTGGATACAGGGGTCACTGAAGCTTTCTTT
NA	NA	TRBV18	TRBJ2-6	CASSPPRGSSGANVLTF	TGTGCCAGCTCACCACCGAGGGGGAGCTCTGGGGCCAACGTCCTGACTTTC
NA	TRBD1	TRBV30	TRBJ2-7	CAWTDRDYEQYF	TGTGCCTGGACGGACAGGGACTACGAGCAGTACTTC
NA	NA	TRBV10-1	TRBJ1-1	CASSESPERAHEAFF	TGCGCCAGCAGTGAGTCCCCTGAGAGGGCCCATGAAGCTTTCTTT
NA	NA	TRBV6-6	TRBJ1-2	CASSYSMQGSNYGYTF	TGTGCCAGCAGTTACTCTATGCAGGGATCTAACTATGGCTACACCTTC
NA	NA	TRBV6-6	TRBJ2-5	CASSQQETQYF	TGTGCCAGCAGCCAACAAGAGACCCAGTACTTC
NA	NA	TRBV9	TRBJ1-3	CASSVEGFSGNTIYF	TGTGCCAGCAGCGTGGAGGGGTTCTCTGGAAACACCATATATTTT
NA	NA	TRBV6-1	TRBJ2-3	CASSIAGTDTQYF	TGTGCCAGCAGTATAGCAGGCACAGATACGCAGTATTTT
NA	NA	TRBV5-1	TRBJ2-2	CASSLGAGGAAGELFF	TGCGCCAGCAGCTTGGGAGCGGGCGGGGCGGCCGGGGAGCTGTTTTTT
NA	NA	TRBV14	TRBJ1-4	CASSLTTGLKLFF	TGTGCCAGCAGCCTGACTACGGGACTAAAACTGTTTTTT
NA	TRBD2	TRBV5-1	TRBJ2-3	CASSLLTSEDTQYF	TGCGCCAGCAGCTTGTTGACTAGCGAGGATACGCAGTATTTT
NA	TRBD2	TRBV14	TRBJ2-7	CASSHTTILAGAPEQYF	TGTGCCAGCAGCCATACCACGATACTAGCGGGAGCACCCGAGCAGTACTTC
NA	NA	TRBV7-9	TRBJ1-1	CASSLARGFNTEAFF	TGTGCCAGCAGCTTAGCGCGAGGCTTTAACACTGAAGCTTTCTTT
NA	TRBD2	TRBV10-1	TRBJ2-7	CASSEWREGGEQYF	TGCGCCAGCAGTGAGTGGAGGGAGGGAGGCGAGCAGTACTTC
NA	NA	TRBV7-9	TRBJ2-3	CASSVSFLSDTQYF	TGTGCCAGCAGCGTGTCCTTCCTCTCAGATACGCAGTATTTT
NA	NA	TRBV2	TRBJ2-1	CASSVGFFTEQFF	TGTGCCAGCAGTGTCGGGTTCTTCACTGAGCAGTTCTTC
NA	NA	TRBV30	TRBJ1-1	CAWTRRGRAEAFF	TGTGCCTGGACCCGCAGGGGTAGGGCTGAAGCTTTCTTT
NA	NA	TRBV13	TRBJ1-1	CASSMDSVNTEAFF	TGTGCCAGCAGCATGGACAGTGTGAACACTGAAGCTTTCTTT
NA	NA	TRBV30	TRBJ2-7	CAWSVQTVPEQYF	TGTGCCTGGAGTGTACAGACGGTCCCCGAGCAGTACTTC
NA	NA	TRBV6-1	TRBJ2-7	CASSDTRTSSYEQYF	TGTGCCAGCAGTGACACTCGGACATCCTCCTACGAGCAGTACTTC
NA	TRBD2	TRBV9	TRBJ2-1	CASSVMGGSRGNEQFF	TGTGCCAGCAGCGTAATGGGGGGGAGCAGAGGCAATGAGCAGTTCTTC
NA	TRBD2	TRBV28	TRBJ2-7	CATEGTSGMNEQYF	TGTGCCACCGAGGGGACTAGCGGGATGAACGAGCAGTACTTC
once	TRBD1	TRBV19	TRBJ1-1	CASSSDRGLPEAFF	TGTGCCAGTAGCTCAGACAGGGGCTTACCTGAAGCTTTCTTT
NA	NA	TRBV9	TRBJ2-3	CASSVDEGVGTQYF	TGTGCCAGCAGCGTAGACGAGGGAGTGGGTACGCAGTATTTT
NA	NA	TRBV19	TRBJ2-7	CASSPPLGSYTYEQYF	TGTGCCAGTAGTCCCCCCCTGGGCAGTTATACCTACGAGCAGTACTTC
NA	TRBD1	TRBV11-2	TRBJ1-1	CASSLEQGGTEAFF	TGTGCCAGCAGCTTAGAACAGGGGGGCACTGAAGCTTTCTTT
NA	TRBD2	TRBV13	TRBJ2-7	CASSFGTSGRGSYEQYF	TGTGCCAGCAGCTTCGGGACTAGCGGGAGGGGGTCCTACGAGCAGTACTTC
NA	TRBD1	TRBV5-1	TRBJ2-7	CASSLGDRGLVEQYF	TGCGCCAGCAGCTTGGGGGACAGGGGGCTCGTCGAGCAGTACTTC
NA	TRBD1	TRBV28	TRBJ2-5	CASSSEYRDRGPETQYF	TGTGCCAGCAGTTCGGAGTACCGGGACAGGGGGCCGGAGACCCAGTACTTC
NA	NA	TRBV29-1	TRBJ1-1	CSVDGPGENTEAFF	TGCAGCGTTGATGGCCCAGGGGAGAACACTGAAGCTTTCTTT
NA	NA	TRBV7-9	TRBJ2-5	CASSLEGRGETQYF	TGTGCCAGCAGCTTAGAGGGACGGGGGGAGACCCAGTACTTC
once	NA	TRBV18	TRBJ1-4	CASSPLSGGNEKLFF	TGTGCCAGCTCACCATTGTCCGGTGGTAATGAAAAACTGTTTTTT
NA	TRBD2	TRBV27	TRBJ2-2	CASSLSSSSGRSTGELFF	TGTGCCAGCAGTTTATCGAGCTCCAGCGGGAGGTCGACCGGGGAGCTGTTTTTT
NA	NA	TRBV5-1	TRBJ2-5	CASSFTGRGGQETQYF	TGCGCCAGCAGCTTCACTGGGCGCGGAGGTCAAGAGACCCAGTACTTC
NA	TRBD2	TRBV5-1	TRBJ2-1	CASSLPLGGLAGGYNEQFF	TGCGCCAGCAGCTTGCCTCTTGGTGGACTAGCGGGAGGCTACAATGAGCAGTTCTTC
NA	NA	TRBV28	TRBJ1-2	CACEQETNYGYTF	TGTGCCTGCGAACAGGAGACTAACTATGGCTACACCTTC
once	NA	TRBV18	TRBJ1-3	CASSPPDKKKAYGNTIYF	TGTGCCAGCTCACCACCGGACAAGAAAAAAGCGTATGGAAACACCATATATTTT
NA	NA	TRBV21-1	TRBJ2-3	CASTFVESTDTQYF	TGTGCCAGCACCTTTGTGGAGAGCACAGATACGCAGTATTTT
NA	NA	TRBV2	TRBJ1-1	CATGRGNTEAFF	TGTGCCACCGGGAGGGGGAACACTGAAGCTTTCTTT
NA	NA	TRBV5-5	TRBJ1-3	CASSLDYSNTIYF	TGTGCCAGCAGCTTGGACTATTCGAACACCATATATTTT
NA	TRBD2	TRBV2	TRBJ2-5	CASSEAIERDLETQYF	TGTGCCAGCAGTGAAGCGATCGAGCGGGACCTCGAGACCCAGTACTTC
NA	NA	TRBV5-1	TRBJ2-7	CASSLEGRGEQYF	TGCGCCAGCAGCTTGGAGGGGCGGGGCGAGCAGTACTTC
NA	NA	TRBV5-1	TRBJ2-3	CASSPRQDTQYF	TGCGCCAGCAGCCCGAGGCAAGATACGCAGTATTTT
NA	TRBD1	TRBV11-3	TRBJ2-7	CASSATGTGVKQYF	TGTGCCAGCAGCGCAACCGGGACAGGGGTCAAGCAGTACTTC
few	NA	TRBV16	TRBJ2-7	CASSQFIAYEQYF	TGTGCCAGCAGCCAATTTATCGCCTACGAGCAGTACTTC